This T cell receptor (beta chain) derives from a study of identical twins. Points from the study as a whole: Modelling approaches yielded underestimates of out-of-frame TCR alpha sharing between monozygotic twins. These conclusions were based on statistical analysis (cross-sectional, not following the same donors).

Germline assignment: CDR1 MNHNS and CDR2 SASEGT. Between the trimmed V and J ends, which lost 2 bases and 2 bases, there was a span of 12 bases. The CDR3 spans 15 residues. Comment on this clonotype: Its antigen is still unknown.

One entry per CDR3 protein results from TCRdb running MiXCR on the 5' RACE reads. The profile shows some 1,600,000 distinct CDR3 sequences, under 35% of them singletons. The sample was cord blood. This clonotype was sampled from a newborn girl in good health. The J gene is TRBJ2-5, the V gene TRBV6-1; the D is unclear. The chain's CDR3 is CASSEIWGMQETQYF. The CDR3 DNA follows: TGTGCCAGCAGTGAAATATGGGGAATGCAAGAGACCCAGTACTTC.